The 19 T cell receptor beta chains below come from one sample, sequenced in a study of blood T cell repertoires in COVID-19. Using immunoSEQ multiplex PCR, the repertoire was profiled, and TCRdb retains in-frame clones only, with some absent. Counted here are about 260,000 clones, about 87% occurring once; the ten biggest clones make up less than 3%. Sequencing input: peripheral blood. These receptors were obtained from a woman aged 45-60 years with acute or convalescent COVID-19.

V and J are TRBV15 and TRBJ2-3, with 9 bases lining up with TRBD1. This CDR3 is built from 15 residues. CDR1 is LNHNV, CDR2 YYDKDF, per germline (reference sequence). V lost 3 bases to trimming and J lost 3 bases; unmatched junction nucleotides: 4. CDR3 loop: CATSRGQGKTDTQYF. The CDR3 coding sequence is TGTGCCACCAGCAGGGGACAGGGCAAGACAGATACGCAGTATTTT.

The chain combines TRBV5-4 with TRBJ1-3, with D unresolved. In germline, CDR1 is SGHNT, CDR2 YYREEE (reference sequence). The germline V and J ends were trimmed by 4 bases and 4 bases, with 9 bases remaining between them. This CDR3 is built from 13 residues. CDR3 loop: CASSGTMGNTIYF. The CDR3, as DNA: TGTGCCAGCAGCGGCACCATGGGAAACACCATATATTTT.

The V call is TRBV3-1 (or the pseudogene TRBV3-2), the J call TRBJ1-3, with D unresolved. V was pared by 5 bases and J by 4 bases, with 9 bases between. Germline V CDR1 and CDR2: LGHDT, YNNKEL (reference sequence). The CDR3 covers 13 residues. The CDR3 loop reads CASSFYPGNTIYF. As DNA, the CDR3 is TGTGCCAGCAGCTTCTACCCCGGAAACACCATATATTTT.

V usage is TRBV6-1 and J usage is TRBJ1-2; D may be TRBD1 (6 bases). From germline, CDR1 is MNHNS and CDR2 SASEGT. This CDR3 has 16 amino acids. The V gene lost 4 bases and the J gene lost 4 bases, with 19 bases spanning the gap. The CDR3 reads CASSVLGGGQSYGYTF. The CDR3 region has the DNA TGTGCCAGCAGTGTACTCGGCGGGGGGCAGAGCTATGGCTACACCTTC.

The chain recombines TRBV19 with TRBJ2-3; TRBD1 agrees at 9 bases. The CDR3 has 16 amino acids. V lost 5 bases and J lost 6; bases outside the gene matches: 12. The germline V gene encodes CDR1 LNHDA and CDR2 SQIVND (reference sequence). The CDR3 reads CASSPGQGSLLDTQYF. CDR3 coding DNA: TGTGCCAGTAGTCCGGGACAGGGTTCCTTATTGGATACGCAGTATTTT.

The chain employs TRBV18 and TRBJ2-7; D gene ambiguous. This CDR3 is 16 amino acids long. Germline V gene sequence: CDR1 KGHSH, CDR2 LQKENI. Trimming pared 2 bases from V and 3 bases from J, leaving 17 bases between. CDR3 protein: CASSPSLVGADYEQYF. DNA of the CDR3: TGTGCCAGCTCACCAAGCCTAGTTGGCGCCGACTACGAGCAGTACTTC.

V and J are TRBV7-2 and TRBJ2-1; D is uncertain. V gave up 3 bases and J gave up 0 bases, with 3 bases separating them. The CDR3 loop spans 13 amino acids. Germline V gene lookup returns CDR1 SGHTA and CDR2 FQGNSA. CDR3 DNA sequence: TGTGCCAGCAGCTTTAACTCCTACAATGAGCAGTTCTTC. Translated, it gives CASSFNSYNEQFF.

This clone was detected once. The chain employs TRBV12-3 or TRBV12-4 and TRBJ2-7; D unclear. The CDR3 runs 11 residues. Trimming removed 5 bases at V and 3 bases at J, with 5 bases between. This CDR3 is CASSPFYEQYF. Written as DNA, the CDR3 is TGTGCCAGCAGTCCTTTCTACGAGCAGTACTTC.

Here the CDR3 DNA reads TGTGCCAGCAGGAAACTAGGCTACGAGCAGTACTTC. Protein product: CASRKLGYEQYF. This sequence joins TRBV28 and TRBJ2-7; a weak D match, TRBD2 (5 bases). The V and J ends lost 6 bases and 3 bases respectively, with 9 bases between them. This CDR3 is 12 amino acids long. Germline loops: CDR1 MDHEN, CDR2 SYDVKM.

The J gene is TRBJ1-2, the V gene TRBV6-5; 10 nucleotides match TRBD1. The CDR3 is 14 amino acids. V gave up 8 bases and J gave up 8 bases; unmatched junction bases: 11. Germline CDR1 reads MNHEY; CDR2 reads SVGAGI. The CDR3 DNA reads TGTGCCAGCCTATCGACAGGGGGCTTGCGGGGCTACACCTTC. Its protein is CASLSTGGLRGYTF.

This clone came up once. The rearrangement joins TRBV29-1 to TRBJ2-1; tentatively, D is TRBD1 (6 bases). V shed 5 bases and J shed 4 bases, with 15 bases lying between them. Germline V gives CDR1 SQVTM, CDR2 ANQGSEA. The CDR3 is 14 amino acids. DNA of the CDR3: TGCAGCGTTTCTCAGGAGACAGGATACAATGAGCAGTTCTTC. Protein product: CSVSQETGYNEQFF.

This clone showed up just once. The chain uses TRBV5-5 and TRBJ2-1, with a weak D call TRBD2 (6 bases). Trimming left V 5 bases short and J 8 bases short, with 29 bases between. The germline V gene encodes CDR1 SGHKS and CDR2 YYEKEE (reference sequence). The CDR3 has 18 amino acids. The CDR3 here is CASRVRSPGTPEVYEQFF. Here the CDR3 DNA reads TGTGCCAGCAGGGTGAGGTCGCCCGGGACTCCGGAGGTTTATGAGCAGTTCTTC.

J is TRBJ1-1 and V is TRBV9; a weak D match, TRBD1 (6 bases). The germline gives CDR1 SGDLS, CDR2 YYNGEE. The CDR3 loop spans 14 amino acids. V was clipped by 1 base and J by 1 base, with 8 bases between them. As DNA, the CDR3 is TGTGCCAGCAGCGTACAGGGGCAGAACACTGAAGCTTTCTTT. It specifies CASSVQGQNTEAFF.

This chain uses TRBV29-1 with TRBJ2-2, with a possible D match to TRBD1 (6 bases). CDR3 length equals 16 residues. Germline V CDR1 and CDR2: SQVTM, ANQGSEA. Trimming took off 1 base at V and 2 bases at J, with 14 bases between the two ends. CDR3 sequence: CSVEGVGQPNTGELFF. CDR3 sequence (DNA): TGCAGCGTTGAAGGGGTAGGACAGCCCAACACCGGGGAGCTGTTTTTT.

The gene calls are TRBV5-1 and TRBJ1-2; no clear D. The CDR3 has 14 amino acids. The ends were cut back, 1 base at V and 6 bases at J, with 13 bases in the middle. The germline CDR1 and CDR2 sequences are SGHRS and YFSETQ. The CDR3 nucleotides read TGCGCCAGCAGCTTGAGGTTACCAACTAATGGCTACACCTTC. Its translation is CASSLRLPTNGYTF.

J is TRBJ2-1 and V is TRBV7-9; 10 nucleotides line up with TRBD2. The V gene's germline CDR1 is SEHNR and CDR2 FQNEAQ (reference sequence). This CDR3 is 19 amino acids long. V dropped 0 bases and J dropped 0; count of bases not matched to a gene: 8. The CDR3 DNA is TGTGCCAGCAGCTTAGCTACTAGCGGGACCCCTTTCTCCTACAATGAGCAGTTCTTC. This sequence encodes CASSLATSGTPFSYNEQFF.

V and J are TRBV5-1 and TRBJ1-1; tentatively, D is TRBD1 (6 bases). The CDR3 sequence is 14 residues long. CDR1 is SGHRS, CDR2 YFSETQ, per germline. The V end lost 0 bases, the J end lost 3 bases, and 9 bases lay between the germline ends. The CDR3 loop is CASSLAYRDTEAFF. CDR3 sequence (DNA): TGCGCCAGCAGCTTGGCATACAGGGACACTGAAGCTTTCTTT. Combining the CDR3 with reference TRBV5-1 and TRBJ1-1 gives the whole variable domain KAGVTQTPRYLIKTRGQQVTLSCSPISGHRSVSWYQQTPGQGLQFLFEYFSETQRNKGNFPGRFSGRQFSNSRSEMNVSTLELGDSALYLCASSLAYRDTEAFFGQGTRLTVV.

The V gene is TRBV5-1, the J gene TRBJ1-2; D gene unclear. V lost 0 bases to trimming and J lost 7 bases, with 10 bases between them. Looked up from germline, CDR1 is SGHRS and CDR2 is YFSETQ. CDR3 length: 13 amino acids. For the CDR3, the DNA is TGCGCCAGCAGCTTGGTGGGAAGCGGTGGCTACACCTTC. Protein sequence: CASSLVGSGGYTF.

V is TRBV11-3 and J is TRBJ2-7; 7 bases line up with TRBD1. Germline-derived CDR1 and CDR2 are SGHNT and YENEEA. J gave up 4 bases and V 0 bases, and 6 bases lay outside the gene matches. The length of the CDR3 is 15 residues. CDR3 protein: CASSLDGGQEYEQYF. The CDR3 DNA is TGTGCCAGCAGCTTAGATGGAGGACAGGAATACGAGCAGTACTTC.